This record concerns one T cell receptor (beta chain) sequence. Its antigen remains unidentified. The V gene's germline CDR1 is MNHEY and CDR2 SMNVEV (reference sequence). The V gene lost 2 bases and the J gene lost 2 bases, with 15 bases spanning the gap. This CDR3 is built from 16 residues. Sorting that relied on CD45RO/CCR7/CD25/CD127/CD95/CD27 yielded CD4+ naive, central memory, regulatory and stem cell-like memory cells. The sample originates from a study of beta chain features in type 1 diabetes. Whole-study findings and limits: PCR could preferentially amplify shorter templates, alike in patients and controls.

TCRB transcripts that were expressed got sequenced, as all of the isolated RNA had been reverse transcribed. TCRdb's table, derived via immunoSEQ multiplex PCR, lists solely in-frame clones and lacks some. The table has about 160,000 clones, 7% to 10% seen once. The sample consisted of central memory CD4+ T cells from blood. The sequence was collected from a woman under 30 in good health. V and J are TRBV27 and TRBJ2-5; TRBD1 is a possible D gene (5 bases). CDR3 region: CASSLTRARIQETQYF. CDR3 DNA: TGTGCCAGCAGTTTAACCAGGGCGAGGATACAAGAGACCCAGTACTTC.